Sequencing of this TCR beta chain was carried out in a study of technical replicates of blood from a few donors. This clone has just one count. With 6 bases removed from V and 4 bases from J, the gap between germline ends came to 18 bases. Germline V gene data show CDR1 as SNHLY and CDR2 as FYNNEI. The CDR3 is 15 residues long. Here immunoSEQ multiplex PCR was the method, and the copy in TCRdb shows in-frame clones only, minus some. The data contain approximately 49,000 clones, approximately 90% of them singletons. J is TRBJ1-1 and V is TRBV2; D remains ambiguous. The sequenced sample was PBMCs. This sequence was found in a human donor in good health. Some clones in this sample may be carry-over from other donors' samples. CDR3 sequence reads: CASRPAGGSGTEAFF. The DNA of the CDR3 is TGTGCCAGCAGGCCAGCGGGCGGGTCGGGCACTGAAGCTTTCTTT.